This is a list of T cell receptor beta chains from one sample in a study of blood T cell repertoires in COVID-19. The protocol was immunoSEQ multiplex PCR, while the TCRdb copy is restricted to in-frame clones and leaves out a portion. The sample contains roughly 700,000 clones, about nine tenths of which appear only once. Sequencing used peripheral blood. The source of these receptors is a woman aged 18-29 years with acute or convalescent COVID-19. Each CDR3 is given with its conserved first and last residue. D genes are given only for firm matches. Only part of the rows carry a size: once, few, many, or a class if the clone is expanded.

TGTGCCTGGGGAAAGGACAGCGAGTCCTACGAGCAGTACTTC	CAWGKDSESYEQYF	NA	NA	TRBV30	TRBJ2-7
TGTGCCAGCAGTAGGGACAGGGAGATTTCACCCCTCCACTTT	CASSRDREISPLHF	many	TRBD1	TRBV2	TRBJ1-6
TGTGCCAGCAGCCCAAGCGAAGGGGGTCTTGAAGAGCAGTACTTC	CASSPSEGGLEEQYF	NA	NA	TRBV28	TRBJ2-7
TGTGCCAGCAGCCAAACAAGCGATAGCAATCAGCCCCAGCATTTT	CASSQTSDSNQPQHF	NA	NA	TRBV3-1/TRBV3-2	TRBJ1-5
TGTGCCAGTCGTCAATCAGGGGCTAAGAATTCACCCCTCCACTTT	CASRQSGAKNSPLHF	NA	NA	TRBV19	TRBJ1-6
TGTGCCAGCAGCTTGTTGGACAGGGTATATTCACCCCTCCACTTT	CASSLLDRVYSPLHF	NA	TRBD1	TRBV5-8	TRBJ1-6
TGTGCCAGCAGCTCAGGGACTAGCGGGGCTCGTCAGTTCTTC	CASSSGTSGARQFF	NA	TRBD2	TRBV7-9	TRBJ2-1
TGTGCCAGCAGTTTATCCCGAACAGGCAATGAGCAGTTCTTC	CASSLSRTGNEQFF	NA	NA	TRBV27	TRBJ2-1
TGTGCCAGCAGCTTCTCTGGACAGGGAGGTTATGAAAAACTGTTTTTT	CASSFSGQGGYEKLFF	NA	TRBD1	TRBV13	TRBJ1-4
TGTGCCAGCAGGAGCTTGACAGGGAATGAAAAATTGTTTTTT	CASRSLTGNEKLFF	NA	TRBD1	TRBV6-5	TRBJ1-4
TGTGCCAGCAGTCATCTAGCGGGGGGTGCGGATACGCAGTATTTT	CASSHLAGGADTQYF	NA	TRBD2	TRBV7-3	TRBJ2-3
TGCGCCAGCAGCTTGGGGTCAGGGGGAAACTATGGCTACACCTTC	CASSLGSGGNYGYTF	NA	TRBD1	TRBV5-1	TRBJ1-2
TGTGCCAGCAGCTTCGGACTGGACGGCTCCTACGAGCAGTACTTC	CASSFGLDGSYEQYF	once	NA	TRBV11-2	TRBJ2-7
TGTGCCACCATCCCAGGGGTCGCGAACACCGGGGAGCTGTTTTTT	CATIPGVANTGELFF	NA	NA	TRBV15	TRBJ2-2
TGTGCCAGCAGCCAATACCGGGAGAACACTGAAGCTTTCTTT	CASSQYRENTEAFF	NA	NA	TRBV3-1/TRBV3-2	TRBJ1-1
TGTGCCAGCATCAACTGGGGGCAGCGTACCGGGGAGCTGTTTTTT	CASINWGQRTGELFF	NA	NA	TRBV5-6	TRBJ2-2
TGCAGCGTCGGCGGGGGGCTACTAAACAATGAGCAGTTCTTC	CSVGGGLLNNEQFF	NA	TRBD2	TRBV29-1	TRBJ2-1
TGTGCCAGCAGCCCCTCTTTATATGAGGACACTGAAGCTTTCTTT	CASSPSLYEDTEAFF	NA	NA	TRBV7-6	TRBJ1-1
TGTGCCAGCAGCGCGACCGGGACAAAGAACACCGGGGAGCTGTTTTTT	CASSATGTKNTGELFF	NA	NA	TRBV9	TRBJ2-2
TGTGCCAGCAGTGAGGGGGGGTTTGGCACCGGGGAGCTGTTTTTT	CASSEGGFGTGELFF	NA	TRBD2	TRBV2	TRBJ2-2
TGTGCCAGCAGTGAACAGGGGGCAGGGGGCTACACCTTC	CASSEQGAGGYTF	NA	TRBD1	TRBV2	TRBJ1-2
TGTGCCAGCAGTTGGGGGGGTAGCCCTGAAGCTTTCTTT	CASSWGGSPEAFF	NA	NA	TRBV6-5	TRBJ1-1
TGTGCCAGCAGCCCGACAGGGGGCATGGACTATGGCTACACCTTC	CASSPTGGMDYGYTF	NA	TRBD1	TRBV7-9	TRBJ1-2
TGTGCCAGCGGACCCACCGACAGGGGCGGGAACGAGCAGTACTTC	CASGPTDRGGNEQYF	NA	TRBD1	TRBV5-4	TRBJ2-7
TGCGCCAGCAGGTCGGGGGGTCGGGAGACCCAGTACTTC	CASRSGGRETQYF	NA	TRBD2	TRBV5-1	TRBJ2-5
TGTGCCAGCAGCACCCTCTGGGACACCATCTATGGTGGCTACACCTTC	CASSTLWDTIYGGYTF	NA	NA	TRBV11-2	TRBJ1-2
TGTGCCAGCAGCCAACAGGGGGTAATCTATGGCTACACCTTC	CASSQQGVIYGYTF	NA	TRBD1	TRBV3-1/TRBV3-2	TRBJ1-2
TGTGCCAGCAGAGATCCGACTAGCGGGGTGGAGACCCAGTACTTC	CASRDPTSGVETQYF	NA	TRBD2	TRBV6-5	TRBJ2-5
TGCGCCAGCAGCCAAGAAGGGGGCAGAAACTATGGCTACACCTTC	CASSQEGGRNYGYTF	NA	TRBD1	TRBV4-3	TRBJ1-2
TGTGCCAGCAGTCCGACTAGCGGGGGAGATACCGGGGAGCTGTTTTTT	CASSPTSGGDTGELFF	few	TRBD2	TRBV6-4	TRBJ2-2
TGCGCCAGCAGCTTGGCCGGTGATTCCTACGAGCAGTACTTC	CASSLAGDSYEQYF	once	NA	TRBV5-1	TRBJ2-7
TGTGCCAGCAGCGACAGGGAGGCGGGGGGGCGACGGCAGTTCTTC	CASSDREAGGRRQFF	NA	TRBD2	TRBV9	TRBJ2-1
TGTGCCACCAGTGAATGGACAGGGGGAAACACCGGGGAGCTGTTTTTT	CATSEWTGGNTGELFF	NA	TRBD1	TRBV24-1	TRBJ2-2
TGTGCCAGTAGTATGGGGGACAGCCTCTCTGGAAACACCATATATTTT	CASSMGDSLSGNTIYF	NA	TRBD1	TRBV19	TRBJ1-3
TGTGCCACCAGTGGCTGGAGCTCTGGGGCCAACGTCCTGACTTTC	CATSGWSSGANVLTF	NA	NA	TRBV24-1	TRBJ2-6
TGCGCCAGCAGCTGGGACAGGGCTACCAATCAGCCCCAGCATTTT	CASSWDRATNQPQHF	NA	TRBD1	TRBV4-3	TRBJ1-5
TGTGCCAGCAGCCCCGGGACAGGGTTAAGTTATGGCTACACCTTC	CASSPGTGLSYGYTF	NA	TRBD1	TRBV5-5	TRBJ1-2
TGTGCCAGCAGTTACTATGGGACAGGGGCTAACACTGAAGCTTTCTTT	CASSYYGTGANTEAFF	NA	TRBD1	TRBV6-5	TRBJ1-1
TGTGCCTGGGACCAGGGGGCGCGTAATTCACCCCTCCACTTT	CAWDQGARNSPLHF	NA	TRBD1	TRBV30	TRBJ1-6
TGTGCCAGCAGGGTGACAGGGGTCGGGGAGCTGTTTTTT	CASRVTGVGELFF	NA	TRBD1	TRBV12-3/TRBV12-4	TRBJ2-2
TGCGCCAGCAACCCAGGGGGCGGCGATGAGCAGTTCTTC	CASNPGGGDEQFF	NA	TRBD1	TRBV5-1	TRBJ2-1
TGTGCCAGCAGCCCTGAGAGGGGGCATTCACCCCTCCACTTT	CASSPERGHSPLHF	NA	TRBD1	TRBV13	TRBJ1-6
TGCGCCAGCAGCCAAGAAGGAGGGGGCACAGATACGCAGTATTTT	CASSQEGGGTDTQYF	NA	NA	TRBV4-1	TRBJ2-3
TGTGCCAGCAACTTGGGAGGAAATAATTCACCCCTCCACTTT	CASNLGGNNSPLHF	once	NA	TRBV27	TRBJ1-6
TGTGCCAGCAGTTCGCAGGGGTCCGGCACTGAAGCTTTCTTT	CASSSQGSGTEAFF	NA	NA	TRBV7-3	TRBJ1-1
TGTGCCAGCAGCTTAATCACAGTGAACACTGAAGCTTTCTTT	CASSLITVNTEAFF	NA	NA	TRBV7-9	TRBJ1-1